This T cell receptor (beta chain) appears in the sequencing data of a study of T cells after posttransplantation cyclophosphamide. TCRdb keeps only in-frame clones here, not all; method: immunoSEQ multiplex PCR. The sample offers tens of thousands of clones and no singletons, the top ten holding 2% to 3%. This clone was observed many times. Trimming cost V 2 bases and J 9 bases, with 13 bases left between them. Germline assignment: CDR1 MNHEY and CDR2 SVGAGI. The CDR3 sequence is 13 residues long. Material for sequencing was PBMCs. The receptor was derived from a man in his fifties or sixties in good health, CMV-negative, and a related stem cell transplant donor. V gene TRBV6-5 combines with J gene TRBJ1-1; D gene unclear. DNA of the CDR3: TGTGCCAGCAGTTACGACATTTCAACGAAAGCTTTCTTT. Its translation is CASSYDISTKAFF.